Listed here is a single TCR beta chain. The antigen is undetermined. All donors participated as healthy donors of bone marrow. PCR amplification relied on 60 Vbeta primers (plus 13 Jbeta primers). The table came from immunoSEQ multiplex PCR; TCRdb's copy has only in-frame clones and leaves some out. Of more than 95,000 clones in the sample, 9.5% to 13% were seen once. This entry comes from a study of cytomegalovirus exposure and HLA in healthy donors. Study conclusions and caveats: Presence/absence analyses took donor sequencing depth as roughly uniform. HLA alleles were associated with 16,000 or so TCR beta sequences in a later analysis at 0.05 false discovery rate.

CDR1 and CDR2 from the germline V gene are MNHNS and SASEGT. Trimming shortened V by 7 bases and J by 4 bases, and 13 bases separated the two germline ends. This CDR3 spans 13 amino acids. The receptor's source is a man aged 35 to 55 in good health and CMV-seropositive. Specimen: PBMCs. This chain joins TRBV6-1 and TRBJ2-5, with D perhaps TRBD1 (5 bases). The CDR3 loop is CASTRVRGETQYF. The CDR3 coding sequence is TGTGCCAGCACTCGCGTTAGGGGAGAGACCCAGTACTTC.